This paragraph reports one T cell receptor beta chain. Antigen unknown. This specimen comes from a study of T-cell memory formation after mild COVID-19. Whole-study context: TCR clusters showed largely donor specificity. Whole-study results and caveats: Among clones contracting day 15 to 85, CD4/CD8 was balanced, whereas later expanders leaned CD4+. Several responding clones turned up in pre-infection memory, indicating that cross-reactive memory may have taken part.

TCRdb fed the 5' RACE reads into MiXCR, producing one record per CDR3 protein. The repertoire holds approximately 300,000 distinct CDR3 sequences, with 7.5% to 9.5% as singletons. CDR1 SGHRS and CDR2 YFSETQ come from the germline V gene. This CDR3 has 13 residues. V shed 4 bases and J 6 bases; nucleotides not matched to a gene: 1. The V and J genes are TRBV5-1 and TRBJ2-1, with 10 nucleotides matching TRBD1. Sequenced: PBMCs or a T cell subset sorted from them (not recorded which). The receptor was isolated from a man between 18 and 35 years old who had mild COVID-19 (a few samples of this study predate the infection). Cell type and time point are not known. The CDR3 DNA reads TGCGCCAGCAGCGGGACAGGGGTCAATGAGCAGTTCTTC. It encodes CASSGTGVNEQFF.